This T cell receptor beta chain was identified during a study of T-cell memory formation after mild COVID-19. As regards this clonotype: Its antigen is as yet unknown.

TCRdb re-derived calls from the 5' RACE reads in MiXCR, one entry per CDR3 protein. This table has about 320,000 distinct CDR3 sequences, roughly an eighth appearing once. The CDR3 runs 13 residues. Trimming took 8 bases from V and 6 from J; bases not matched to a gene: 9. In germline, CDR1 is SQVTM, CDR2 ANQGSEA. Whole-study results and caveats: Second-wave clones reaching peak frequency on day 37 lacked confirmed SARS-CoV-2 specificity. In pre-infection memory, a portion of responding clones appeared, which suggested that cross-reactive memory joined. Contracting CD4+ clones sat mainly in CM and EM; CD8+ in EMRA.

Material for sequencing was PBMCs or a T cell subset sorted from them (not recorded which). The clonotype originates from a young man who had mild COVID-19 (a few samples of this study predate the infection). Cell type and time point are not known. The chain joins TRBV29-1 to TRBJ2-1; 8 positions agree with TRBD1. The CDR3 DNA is TGCAGCTCCTGGACAGGGTTCGCCAATGAGCAGTTCTTC. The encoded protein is CSSWTGFANEQFF.